Sequencing of this T cell receptor beta chain was carried out in a study of T-cell memory formation after mild COVID-19. The CDR3 covers 15 residues. Trimming pared 4 bases from V and 4 bases from J, leaving 13 bases between. CDR1 and CDR2 from the germline V gene are MGHRA and YSYEKL. TCRdb re-called the 5' RACE reads through MiXCR, storing one row per CDR3 protein. The table records nearly 110,000 distinct CDR3 sequences, around 15% of them present only once. This TCR derives from a man younger than 30 who had mild COVID-19 (a few samples of this study predate the infection). Cell type and time point are not known. The rearrangement joins TRBV4-1 to TRBJ2-2; tentatively, D is TRBD1 (6 bases). Sequencing was carried out using PBMCs or a T cell subset sorted from them (not recorded which). CDR3: CASSPQGKGTGELFF. The CDR3 nucleotides are TGCGCCAGCAGCCCCCAGGGGAAGGGCACCGGGGAGCTGTTTTTT.